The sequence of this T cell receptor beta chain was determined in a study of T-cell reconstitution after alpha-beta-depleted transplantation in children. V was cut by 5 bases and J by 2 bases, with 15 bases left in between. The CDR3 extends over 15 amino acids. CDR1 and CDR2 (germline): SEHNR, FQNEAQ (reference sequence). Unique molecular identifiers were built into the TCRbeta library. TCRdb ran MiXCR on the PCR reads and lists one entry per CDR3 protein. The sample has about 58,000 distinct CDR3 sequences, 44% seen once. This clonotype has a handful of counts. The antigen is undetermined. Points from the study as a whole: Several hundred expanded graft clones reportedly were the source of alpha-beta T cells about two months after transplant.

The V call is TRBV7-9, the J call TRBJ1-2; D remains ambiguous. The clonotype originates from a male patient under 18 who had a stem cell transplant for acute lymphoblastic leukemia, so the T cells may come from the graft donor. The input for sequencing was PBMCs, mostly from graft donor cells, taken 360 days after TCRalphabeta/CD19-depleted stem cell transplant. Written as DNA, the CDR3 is TGTGCCAGCAGCCGTGATGCTCCGGGAAACTATGGCTACACCTTC. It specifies CASSRDAPGNYGYTF.